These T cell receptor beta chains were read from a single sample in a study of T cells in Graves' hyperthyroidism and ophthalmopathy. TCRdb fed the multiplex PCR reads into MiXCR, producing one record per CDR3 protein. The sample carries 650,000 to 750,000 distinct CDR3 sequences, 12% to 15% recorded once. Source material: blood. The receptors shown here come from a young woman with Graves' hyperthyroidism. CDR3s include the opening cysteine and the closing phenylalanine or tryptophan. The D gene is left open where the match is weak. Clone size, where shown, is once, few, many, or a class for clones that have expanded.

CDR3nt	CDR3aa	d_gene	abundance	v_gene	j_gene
TGTGCCAGCAGTTTAGGTTCTCCTCCTGAAGCTTTCTTT	CASSLGSPPEAFF	NA	few	TRBV12-3/TRBV12-4	TRBJ1-1
TGTGCCAGCAGTCCCGGACTAGCGGGAGCCCACCTGGGTGAGCAGTTCTTC	CASSPGLAGAHLGEQFF	TRBD2	few	TRBV6-1	TRBJ2-1
TGTGCCAGTAGTATACGACTAGATAGCTCCTACGAGCAGTACTTC	CASSIRLDSSYEQYF	NA	NA	TRBV19	TRBJ2-7
TGTGCCAGCAGCTTAGCGCGAGGAAATACAGAGACCCAGTACTTC	CASSLARGNTETQYF	NA	NA	TRBV7-9	TRBJ2-5
TGTGCCAGCAGACTCCGAGGACAGGGCCACGAGCAGTACTTC	CASRLRGQGHEQYF	TRBD1	many	TRBV2	TRBJ2-7
TGTGCCAGCAGTGAGCCGGGACAGGGGACCGACGGTTATGGCTACACCTTC	CASSEPGQGTDGYGYTF	TRBD1	few	TRBV6-1	TRBJ1-2
TGTGCCAGCAGCACGCGGACTAGCGGATACAATGAGCAGTTCTTC	CASSTRTSGYNEQFF	TRBD2	many	TRBV7-9	TRBJ2-1
TGTGCCAGCAGCTTCAGGGCAGGGGGCGGCGGGGAGCTGTTTTTT	CASSFRAGGGGELFF	TRBD1	many	TRBV7-2	TRBJ2-2
TGCAGTGCCCCGGGCGGGAGTACTGCCTACGAGCAGTACTTC	CSAPGGSTAYEQYF	TRBD2	many	TRBV20-1	TRBJ2-7
TGCAGTGCTTTCATAACAGGGAACACCGGGGAGCTGTTTTTT	CSAFITGNTGELFF	NA	NA	TRBV20-1	TRBJ2-2
TGCAGTGCTAGAGATCAGGAACAGGTCCCCTACGAGCAGTACTTC	CSARDQEQVPYEQYF	NA	many	TRBV20-1	TRBJ2-7
TGTGCCAGCAGTTTGGGGATCAATAATGAAAAACTGTTTTTT	CASSLGINNEKLFF	NA	many	TRBV28	TRBJ1-4
TGTGCCAGCAGTTTAGCGGGATCCCCTACGAGCCAGTACTTC	CASSLAGSPTSQYF	NA	many	TRBV28	TRBJ2-7
TGCAGTGCTAGTGGGACTAGCGGGAGTAATGAGCAGTTCTTC	CSASGTSGSNEQFF	TRBD2	many	TRBV20-1	TRBJ2-1
TGTGCCAGCAGCGGTAGCGGGGACGGGTTCTACGAGCAGTACTTC	CASSGSGDGFYEQYF	TRBD2	many	TRBV7-6	TRBJ2-7
TGTGCCAGCAGTCCCAGGGGGCTCGGCGGGGAGCTGTTTTTT	CASSPRGLGGELFF	TRBD1	many	TRBV28	TRBJ2-2
TGTGCCAGCAGTGACCCAGGGGTGAGGGGCCCTGAAGCTTTCTTT	CASSDPGVRGPEAFF	NA	NA	TRBV6-1	TRBJ1-1
TGTGCCATCAGAGACAGTTACAATGAGCAGTTCTTC	CAIRDSYNEQFF	NA	NA	TRBV10-3	TRBJ2-1
TGTGCCAGCAGTTACTCGTCCAGCGGGATATGGAAGACCCAGTACTTC	CASSYSSSGIWKTQYF	TRBD2	few	TRBV6-2/TRBV6-3	TRBJ2-5
TGTGCTAGTGGACCCGGACAGGGGGTCGGCAATGAGCAGTTCTTC	CASGPGQGVGNEQFF	TRBD1	NA	TRBV12-5	TRBJ2-1
TGTGCCAGCAGCGTAAGCCTAGCTGCCCGTAATGAGCAGTTCTTC	CASSVSLAARNEQFF	NA	few	TRBV9	TRBJ2-1
TGTGCCAGCAGTGATCGGAGGGGCCTCGACAATCAGCCCCAGCATTTT	CASSDRRGLDNQPQHF	NA	NA	TRBV6-1	TRBJ1-5
TGCAGTGCAACCGAGATTGTGGGCTACGAGCAGTACTTC	CSATEIVGYEQYF	NA	once	TRBV20-1	TRBJ2-7
TGTGCCAGCAGTATAGACAGGCGTTATCAGCCCCAGCATTTT	CASSIDRRYQPQHF	NA	few	TRBV2	TRBJ1-5
TGTGCCAGCAGCCCAACCCACTCAAGGGGTTCGAAGCAGCCCCAGCATTTT	CASSPTHSRGSKQPQHF	NA	many	TRBV12-3/TRBV12-4	TRBJ1-5
TGTGCCAGCAGCCGTCGTAGCGCATCAAGCACAGATACGCAGTATTTT	CASSRRSASSTDTQYF	NA	many	TRBV11-2	TRBJ2-3
TGTGCCAGCGTAGGCGGGGCGTCCTACAATGAGCAGTTCTTC	CASVGGASYNEQFF	NA	many	TRBV7-9	TRBJ2-1
TGTGCCAGCAGCTTCTACGGGACAAACGACGAAGCTTTCTTT	CASSFYGTNDEAFF	NA	NA	TRBV7-9	TRBJ1-1
TGCGCCAGCAGCCAAGAGAGGACAGGGGGCCACGAGCAGTACTTC	CASSQERTGGHEQYF	TRBD1	NA	TRBV4-3	TRBJ2-7
TGTGCCAGCAGCTTCACAGGGTTCACCGGGGAGCTGTTTTTT	CASSFTGFTGELFF	NA	few	TRBV5-8	TRBJ2-2
TGTGCCAGCAGTAGGACACTCCTGAACACTGAAGCTTTCTTT	CASSRTLLNTEAFF	NA	few	TRBV6-2/TRBV6-3	TRBJ1-1
TGTGCCAGCAGTACCACAGGGAATTCGCAGTATTTT	CASSTTGNSQYF	NA	many	TRBV28	TRBJ2-3
TGTGCCATCAGTCTACAGGGGGCTGAGGAGACCCAGTACTTC	CAISLQGAEETQYF	TRBD1	many	TRBV10-3	TRBJ2-5
TGTGCCAGCAGCCTTGACTATAGGGAGCAGTTCTTC	CASSLDYREQFF	NA	NA	TRBV9	TRBJ2-1
TGCGCCAGCCGGGACACCTATACCTTCAGCACAGATACGCAGTATTTT	CASRDTYTFSTDTQYF	NA	few	TRBV5-1	TRBJ2-3
TGTGCCAGCACCAGCCGGTACGAGCAGTACTTC	CASTSRYEQYF	NA	many	TRBV6-1	TRBJ2-7
TGTGCCACCGACCGGGACAGGGATTCCTACGAGCAGTACTTC	CATDRDRDSYEQYF	TRBD1	many	TRBV27	TRBJ2-7
TGTGCTAGTGATCCGGGGGTAGCGGGAGGGCCAGAGACCCAGTACTTC	CASDPGVAGGPETQYF	TRBD2	few	TRBV12-5	TRBJ2-5
TGTGCCACCAGTAGTTCTGAGGCAGGGGACCAGACAGATACGCAGTATTTT	CATSSSEAGDQTDTQYF	NA	few	TRBV24-1	TRBJ2-3
TGTGCCAGCAGAGCGCTACAGTCCGCCGGGGAGCTGTTTTTT	CASRALQSAGELFF	NA	many	TRBV9	TRBJ2-2
TGTGCCAGCAGTCCCCAGGGTTTGGAATATGGCTACACCTTC	CASSPQGLEYGYTF	NA	many	TRBV12-3/TRBV12-4	TRBJ1-2
TGTGCCAGCAGCTTAGGGGTCCTAGCGGGAGTGTCGGAGACCCAGTACTTC	CASSLGVLAGVSETQYF	TRBD2	many	TRBV11-3	TRBJ2-5
TGTGCCAGTAGTTCATGGGACACAGATACGCAGTATTTT	CASSSWDTDTQYF	NA	NA	TRBV19	TRBJ2-3
TGCGCCAGCAGCCAAGATCAGGCAGGGACTTATCCTACGAAGCAGTACTTC	CASSQDQAGTYPTKQYF	NA	NA	TRBV4-1	TRBJ2-7
TGTGCCAGCTCACCAGACTTTAACTATGGCTACACCTTC	CASSPDFNYGYTF	NA	many	TRBV18	TRBJ1-2